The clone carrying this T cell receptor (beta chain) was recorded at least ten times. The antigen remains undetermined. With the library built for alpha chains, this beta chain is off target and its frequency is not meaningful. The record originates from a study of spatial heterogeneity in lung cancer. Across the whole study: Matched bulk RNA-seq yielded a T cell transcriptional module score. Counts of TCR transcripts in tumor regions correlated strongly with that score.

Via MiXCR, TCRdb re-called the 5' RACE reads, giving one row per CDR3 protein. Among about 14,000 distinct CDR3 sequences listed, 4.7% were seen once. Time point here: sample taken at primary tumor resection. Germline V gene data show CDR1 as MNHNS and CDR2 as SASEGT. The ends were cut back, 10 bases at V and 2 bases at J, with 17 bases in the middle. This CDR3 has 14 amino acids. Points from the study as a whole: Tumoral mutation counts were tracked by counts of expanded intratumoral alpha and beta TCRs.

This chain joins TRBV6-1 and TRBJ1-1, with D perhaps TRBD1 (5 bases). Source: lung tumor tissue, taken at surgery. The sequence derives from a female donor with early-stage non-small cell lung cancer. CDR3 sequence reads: CATPRGAGNTEAFF. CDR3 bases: TGTGCCACCCCGAGAGGGGCGGGAAACACTGAAGCTTTCTTT.